The 10 T cell receptor beta chains below all came from one sample that was sequenced in a study of CD4 T cells in relation to SARS-CoV-2 and coronaviruses. Produced via immunoSEQ multiplex PCR; TCRdb's table is partial and in-frame only. The sample yields around 15,000 clones, 80% to 85% seen once. These TCRs' antigens remain unknown. CD4+ T cells from unexposed donors were obtained before the COVID-19 pandemic (2011-2018). The cells were cultured for approximately ten days before CD4+ T cells were isolated. Sequenced material: CD4+ T cells from PBMCs, cultured in vitro. The receptors shown here come from a human donor in good health.

Only a few counts were recorded for this clone. The DNA for the CDR3 is TGTGCCAGCAGTTTATGGTGGGTGGGGGTCGCCCCGGGTGATGTCTCTGGGGCCAACGTCCTGACTTTC. Amino acid sequence: CASSLWWVGVAPGDVSGANVLTF. The chain recombines TRBV27 with TRBJ2-6; D possibly uses TRBD1 or TRBD2 (5 bases each). Germline V gene lookup returns CDR1 MNHEY and CDR2 SMNVEV (reference sequence). V shed 1 base and J shed 0 bases, with 28 bases lying between them. This CDR3 is built from 23 residues.

V gene TRBV9 combines with J gene TRBJ1-2; maybe TRBD1 (5 bases). Trimming stripped 0 bases from V and 0 bases from J, with 6 bases between. From germline, CDR1 is SGDLS and CDR2 YYNGEE. This CDR3 is 14 amino acids long. The CDR3 reads CASSVDRSNYGYTF. The CDR3 nucleotides are TGTGCCAGCAGCGTAGACAGGTCTAACTATGGCTACACCTTC.

This clone came up a few times. The chain employs TRBV7-9 and TRBJ1-6; TRBD1 agrees at 9 bases. V dropped 1 base and J dropped 9; count of bases not matched to a gene: 4. The CDR3 runs 15 residues. In germline, CDR1 is SEHNR, CDR2 FQNEAQ (reference sequence). CDR3 sequence: CASSLGGQGISPLHF. DNA for the CDR3: TGTGCCAGCAGCTTAGGGGGACAGGGTATTTCACCCCTCCACTTT.

The J gene is TRBJ2-1, the V gene TRBV6-6; 15 nucleotides align to TRBD2. The CDR3 is 21 amino acids. The germline CDR1 and CDR2 sequences are MNHNY and SVGAGI (reference sequence). V lost 5 bases, J lost 0 bases, and 14 bases stayed unmatched. The CDR3 nucleotides read TGTGCCAGCAGTCCCGGACTAGCGGGAGGGATTGGAAGTCACTCCTACAATGAGCAGTTCTTC. Protein sequence: CASSPGLAGGIGSHSYNEQFF.

This rearrangement joins TRBV7-9 to TRBJ2-7; D might be TRBD2 (6 bases). CDR1 and CDR2 from the germline V gene are SEHNR and FQNEAQ (reference sequence). The V and J ends lost 1 base and 3 bases respectively, with 13 bases between them. This CDR3 spans 15 amino acids. In DNA form, the CDR3 reads TGTGCCAGCAGCTTAGGTGGAGGGGCGAACTACGAGCAGTACTTC. This codes for CASSLGGGANYEQYF. Together with reference TRBV7-9 and TRBJ2-7, the CDR3 gives the full variable domain: DTGVSQNPRHKITKRGQNVTFRCDPISEHNRLYWYRQTLGQGPEFLTYFQNEAQLEKSRLLSDRFSAERPKGSFSTLEIQRTEQGDSAMYLCASSLGGGANYEQYFGPGTRLTVT.

The chain combines TRBV9 with TRBJ2-1; 14 nucleotides line up with TRBD2. J was trimmed by 1 base and V by 0 bases; bases with no gene match: 9. The CDR3 is made up of 20 amino acids. Germline CDR1 SGDLS, CDR2 YYNGEE. DNA for the CDR3: TGTGCCAGCAGCGTAGTAGGGGGACTAGCGGGAGTAGGGTCCTACAATGAGCAGTTCTTC. This translates into CASSVVGGLAGVGSYNEQFF.

The V call is TRBV7-3, the J call TRBJ2-1; TRBD2 is a possible D gene (6 bases). CDR3 size: 13 residues. The germline gives CDR1 SGHTA, CDR2 FQGTGA. The ends were cut back, 4 bases at V and 6 bases at J, with 10 bases in the middle. CDR3 in amino acids: CASSSGLGNEQFF. The CDR3 DNA follows: TGTGCCAGCAGCTCGGGACTGGGCAATGAGCAGTTCTTC. Complete variable domain (other parts from reference TRBV7-3 and TRBJ2-1): GAGVSQTPSNKVTEKGKYVELRCDPISGHTALYWYRQSLGQGPEFLIYFQGTGAADDSGLPNDRFFAVRPEGSVSTLKIQRTERGDSAVYLCASSSGLGNEQFFGPGTRLTVL.

The chain employs TRBV6-5 and TRBJ1-1, with D uncertain. Germline lookup yields CDR1 MNHEY and CDR2 SVGAGI. CDR3 size: 13 residues. V shed 6 bases and J shed 0 bases, with 8 bases lying between them. CDR3 loop: CASSQAMNTEAFF. CDR3 coding DNA: TGTGCCAGCAGCCAGGCTATGAACACTGAAGCTTTCTTT.

The CDR3 nucleotides are TGTGCCAGCTCACCCCCCGGGTGGAGTCTAGACTACAATGAGCAGTTCTTC. This gives the protein CASSPPGWSLDYNEQFF. The chain combines TRBV18 with TRBJ2-1; D uncertain. The germline V gene encodes CDR1 KGHSH and CDR2 LQKENI. V lost 3 bases to trimming and J lost 3 bases, with 18 bases between them. CDR3 length equals 17 residues.

The gene calls are TRBV24-1 and TRBJ2-2, with 8 bases lining up with TRBD1. Trimming removed 2 bases from V and 0 bases from J; junction bases left unmatched: 1. Germline V gene data show CDR1 as KGHDR and CDR2 as SFDVKD. The length of the CDR3 is 16 residues. As DNA, the CDR3 is TGTGCCACCAGTGATTGGGGACAGGCGAACACCGGGGAGCTGTTTTTT. Translated, it gives CATSDWGQANTGELFF.